This T cell receptor beta chain stems from a study of blood T cell repertoires in COVID-19. Across the whole study: Samples of COVID-19 (acute and convalescent) were obtained from the United States, Italy and Spain. Nucleic acid was either cDNA or gDNA, and it came from T cells, B-cell-depleted T cells, or PBMCs.

Here immunoSEQ multiplex PCR was the method, and the copy in TCRdb shows in-frame clones only, minus some. The sample has roughly 45,000 clones, about 92% seen once. It was during active infection that Seattle patients were enrolled and then longitudinally followed. This CDR3 has 14 amino acids. Germline CDR1 is LGHDT and CDR2 is YNNKEL (reference sequence). V shed 5 bases, J shed 13 bases, and the junction held 11 bases outside the gene matches. Sequencing input: peripheral blood. The TCR originated in a man in his 60s with COVID-19, enrolled during active disease. The chain links TRBV3-1 (or the pseudogene TRBV3-2) to TRBJ1-6, with 7 bases that match TRBD1. This chain's CDR3 is CASSEGQSGFPLHF. The CDR3 nucleotides read TGTGCCAGCAGCGAGGGACAGAGTGGTTTCCCCCTCCACTTT.